The T cell receptor (beta chain) under discussion was sequenced for a study of Graves' ophthalmopathy and Graves' hyperthyroidism. Points from the study as a whole: Detection in blood was also observed for most expanded thyroid clonotypes above 0.001 frequency.

RNA transcripts were the source from which TCR beta CDR3 regions were amplified. Scientists carried out first-round RT-PCR using HTBI primers and then a second-round multiplex PCR. TCRdb reprocessed the multiplex PCR reads with MiXCR, giving one entry per CDR3 protein. The sample lists approximately 480,000 distinct CDR3 sequences, roughly an eighth seen once, with approximately 9.8% in the top ten. V was cut by 4 bases and J by 6 bases, with 10 bases left in between. CDR3 size: 12 residues. CDR1 SNHLY and CDR2 FYNNEI come from the germline V gene. There are many counts of this clonotype. Its antigen is not known.

The sample consisted of blood. The V call is TRBV2, the J call TRBJ2-7; D is unclear. This receptor was taken from a woman aged 30 to 39 with Graves' ophthalmopathy. Here the CDR3 reads CASSGLPGEQYF. DNA of the CDR3: TGTGCCAGCAGTGGACTCCCGGGCGAGCAGTACTTC.